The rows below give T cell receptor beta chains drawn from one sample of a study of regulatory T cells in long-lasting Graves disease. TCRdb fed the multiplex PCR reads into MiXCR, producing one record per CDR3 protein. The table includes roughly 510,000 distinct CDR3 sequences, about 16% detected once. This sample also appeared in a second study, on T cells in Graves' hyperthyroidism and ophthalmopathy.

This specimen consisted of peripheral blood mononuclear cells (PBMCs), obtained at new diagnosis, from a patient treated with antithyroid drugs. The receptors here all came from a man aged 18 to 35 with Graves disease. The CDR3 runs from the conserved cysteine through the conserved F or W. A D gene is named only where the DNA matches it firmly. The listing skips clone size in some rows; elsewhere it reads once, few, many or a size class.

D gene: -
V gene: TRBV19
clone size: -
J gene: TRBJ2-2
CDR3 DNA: TGTGCCAGTAGTAACCCAGGGCTTAACACCGGGGAGCTGTTTTTT
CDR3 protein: CASSNPGLNTGELFF

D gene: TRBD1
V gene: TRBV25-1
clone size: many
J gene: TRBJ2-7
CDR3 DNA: TGTGCCAGCAGCCCTAGGAGACAGGGCTACGAGCAGTACTTC
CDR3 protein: CASSPRRQGYEQYF

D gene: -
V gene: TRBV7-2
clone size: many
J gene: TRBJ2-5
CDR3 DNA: TGTGCCAGCAGCGGGGGAGGGGGGCTCGGGAAGACCCAGTACTTC
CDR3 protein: CASSGGGGLGKTQYF

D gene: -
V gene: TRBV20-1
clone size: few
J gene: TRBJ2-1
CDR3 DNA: TGCAGTGCGAGTAGCCCCCGGGTCTACAATGAGCAGTTCTTC
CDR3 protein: CSASSPRVYNEQFF

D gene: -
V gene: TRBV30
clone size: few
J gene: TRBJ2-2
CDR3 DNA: TGTGCCTGGACGACCAACGGGCCTTCATCCCGGGAGCTGTTTTTT
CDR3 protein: CAWTTNGPSSRELFF

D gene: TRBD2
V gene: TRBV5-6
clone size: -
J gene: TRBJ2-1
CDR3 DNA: TGTGCCAGCAGCCCTCAGACTAGCGGGAGGTCCTACAATGAGCAGTTCTTC
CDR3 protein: CASSPQTSGRSYNEQFF

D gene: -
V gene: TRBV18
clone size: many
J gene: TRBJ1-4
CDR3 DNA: TGTGCCAGCTCACCGGGAGGACCGGGGGAAAAACTGTTTTTT
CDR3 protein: CASSPGGPGEKLFF

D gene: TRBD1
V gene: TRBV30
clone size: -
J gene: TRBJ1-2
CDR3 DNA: TGTGCCGGACGAAGACAGGGGAACAAGGGGGGCTACACCTTC
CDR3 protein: CAGRRQGNKGGYTF

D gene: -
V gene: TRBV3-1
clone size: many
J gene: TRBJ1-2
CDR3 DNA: TGTGCCAGCAGCCGGGAGGGGTTTAGGGGCTACACCTTC
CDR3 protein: CASSREGFRGYTF

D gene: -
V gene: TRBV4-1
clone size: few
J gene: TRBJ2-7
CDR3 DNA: TGCGCCAGCAGCCAAGGGCCGGGACTTAACGAGCAGTACTTC
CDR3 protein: CASSQGPGLNEQYF

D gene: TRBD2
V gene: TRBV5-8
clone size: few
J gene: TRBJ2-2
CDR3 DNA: TGTGCCAGCAGCTTGACTAGCGCCTCCTACACCGGGGAGCTGTTTTTT
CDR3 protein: CASSLTSASYTGELFF

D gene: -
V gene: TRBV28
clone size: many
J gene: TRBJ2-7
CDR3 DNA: TGTGCCACCGGGTGGACGGATCAATACGAGCAGTACTTC
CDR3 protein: CATGWTDQYEQYF

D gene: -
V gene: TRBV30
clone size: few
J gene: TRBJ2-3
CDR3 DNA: TGTGCCTGGAGAAAAGGTCAGGCCGGAGATACGCAGTATTTT
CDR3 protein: CAWRKGQAGDTQYF

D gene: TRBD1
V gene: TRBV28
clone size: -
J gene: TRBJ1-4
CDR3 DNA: TGTGCCAGCAGTTTCCTCCAGGGGGCAACTAATGAAAAACTGTTTTTT
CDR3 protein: CASSFLQGATNEKLFF

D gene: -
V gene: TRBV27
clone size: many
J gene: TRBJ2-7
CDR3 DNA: TGTGCCAGCAGCCCCGCGCTCGGGGTCAGCTCCTACGAGCAGTACTTC
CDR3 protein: CASSPALGVSSYEQYF

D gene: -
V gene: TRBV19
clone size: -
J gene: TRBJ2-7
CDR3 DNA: TGTGCCAGTAGTACCCTTAGCGGTTACGAGCAGTACTTC
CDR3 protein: CASSTLSGYEQYF

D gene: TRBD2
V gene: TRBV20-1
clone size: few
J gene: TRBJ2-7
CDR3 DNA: TGCAGTGCTAGAGGACTAGCGGTTACCTCCTACGAGCAGTACTTC
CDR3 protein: CSARGLAVTSYEQYF

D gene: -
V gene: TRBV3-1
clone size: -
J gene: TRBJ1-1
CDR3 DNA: TGTGCCAGCAGCCGTGTTGGACAGAACACTGAAGCTTTCTTT
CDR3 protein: CASSRVGQNTEAFF

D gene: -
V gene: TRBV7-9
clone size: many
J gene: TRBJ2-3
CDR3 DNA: TGTGCCAGCAGCTTAAGCTCTGAACGCACAGATACGCAGTATTTT
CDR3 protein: CASSLSSERTDTQYF

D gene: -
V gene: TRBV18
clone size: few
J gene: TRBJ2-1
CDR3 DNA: TGTGCCAGCTCACCACGAATAGCGGACGACTCCTACAATGAGCAGTTCTTC
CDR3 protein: CASSPRIADDSYNEQFF

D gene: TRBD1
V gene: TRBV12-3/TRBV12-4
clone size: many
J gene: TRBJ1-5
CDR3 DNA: TGTGCCAGCAGTTTTAACAGGGGTGGCAATCAGCCCCAGCATTTT
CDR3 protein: CASSFNRGGNQPQHF

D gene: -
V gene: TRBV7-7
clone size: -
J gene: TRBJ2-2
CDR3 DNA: TGTGCTAGCAGCTTATATTCAATCCCGGGACCGAGGAACACCGGGGAGCTGTTTTTT
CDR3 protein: CASSLYSIPGPRNTGELFF

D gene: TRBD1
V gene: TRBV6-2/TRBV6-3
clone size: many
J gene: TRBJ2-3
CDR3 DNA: TGTGCCAGCAGTTATGCGGGACAGGGAGTGGATACGCAGTATTTT
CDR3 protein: CASSYAGQGVDTQYF

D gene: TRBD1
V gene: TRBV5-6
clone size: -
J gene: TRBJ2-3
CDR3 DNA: TGTGCCAGCAGCTTGTCAGGGGGTTTGAGCACAGATACGCAGTATTTT
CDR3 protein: CASSLSGGLSTDTQYF

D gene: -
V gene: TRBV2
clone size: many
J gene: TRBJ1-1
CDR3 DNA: TGTGCCAGTGAGCGCCAGCTGGACACTGAAGCTTTCTTT
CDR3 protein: CASERQLDTEAFF

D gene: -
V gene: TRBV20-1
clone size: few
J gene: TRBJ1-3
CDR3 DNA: TGCAGTGCTAGATCCAGGGAATCTGGAAACACCATATATTTT
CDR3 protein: CSARSRESGNTIYF

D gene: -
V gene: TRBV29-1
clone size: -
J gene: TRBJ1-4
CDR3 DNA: TGCAGCGTGGCCCCTGGGACAAGCGGAAAACTGTTTTTT
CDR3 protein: CSVAPGTSGKLFF

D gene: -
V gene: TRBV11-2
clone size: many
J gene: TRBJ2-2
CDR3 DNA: TGTGCCAGCAGCTTAAAGTTACAGGGTGGCGGGGAGCTGTTTTTT
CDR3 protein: CASSLKLQGGGELFF

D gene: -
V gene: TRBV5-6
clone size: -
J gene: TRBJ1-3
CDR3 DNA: TGTGCCAGCAGCTTGGGAGAGGACTCTGGAAACACCATATATTTT
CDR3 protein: CASSLGEDSGNTIYF

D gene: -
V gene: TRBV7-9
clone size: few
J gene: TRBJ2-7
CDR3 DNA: TGTGCCAGCAGCTTCGACTTCCTGGGCCTCTACGAGCAGTACTTC
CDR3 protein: CASSFDFLGLYEQYF

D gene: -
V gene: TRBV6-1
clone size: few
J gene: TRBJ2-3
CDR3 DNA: TGTGCCAGCAGTGCGGAGAGGGATACGCAGTATTTT
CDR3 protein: CASSAERDTQYF

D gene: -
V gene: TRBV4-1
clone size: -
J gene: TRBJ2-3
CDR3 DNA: TGCGCCAGCAGCCAAGTATTGGGAGTCGCAGATACGCAGTATTTT
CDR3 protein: CASSQVLGVADTQYF

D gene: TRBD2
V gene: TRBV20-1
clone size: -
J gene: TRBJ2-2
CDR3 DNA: TGCAGTGCTAGGGCCCCCAGGGAGGGCACCGGGGAGCTGTTTTTT
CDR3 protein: CSARAPREGTGELFF

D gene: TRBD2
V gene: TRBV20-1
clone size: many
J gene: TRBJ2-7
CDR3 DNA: TGCAGTGCCCGGACTAGCGGGAGCTGGGAGCAGTACTTC
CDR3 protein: CSARTSGSWEQYF

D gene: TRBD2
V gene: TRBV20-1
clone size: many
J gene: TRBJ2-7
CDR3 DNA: TGCAGTGCTAGCCTAGCGGGACCCTCCTACGAGCAGTACTTC
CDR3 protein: CSASLAGPSYEQYF

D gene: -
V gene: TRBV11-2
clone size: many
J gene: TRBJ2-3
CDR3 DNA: TGTGCCAGCAGCACAACTCCGGGTGGGAGTAGGGATACGCAGTATTTT
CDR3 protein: CASSTTPGGSRDTQYF

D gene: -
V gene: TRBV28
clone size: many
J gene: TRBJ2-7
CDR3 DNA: TGTGCCAGCACCCGGACAGCGGACTACGAGCAGTACTTC
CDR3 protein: CASTRTADYEQYF

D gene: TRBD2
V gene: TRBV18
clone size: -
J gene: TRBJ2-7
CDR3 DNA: TGTGCCAGCTCACAGTTTAGCGGGAGTAGAAACGAGCAGTACTTC
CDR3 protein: CASSQFSGSRNEQYF

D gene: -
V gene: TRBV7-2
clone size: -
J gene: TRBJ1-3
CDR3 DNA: TGTGCCAGCAGCCAAGGGTTGGCAAGGGTAGCGAACACCATATATTTT
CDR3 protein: CASSQGLARVANTIYF

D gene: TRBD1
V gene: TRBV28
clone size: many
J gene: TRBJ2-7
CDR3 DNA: TGTGCCAGCAGTTTATGGTTGTCAGGGGGAGCCTACGAGCAGTACTTC
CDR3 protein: CASSLWLSGGAYEQYF

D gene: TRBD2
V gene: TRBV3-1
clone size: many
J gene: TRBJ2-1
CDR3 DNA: TGTGCCAGCAGCCAACTAGCGGGGGCCTACAATGAGCAGTTCTTC
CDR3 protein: CASSQLAGAYNEQFF

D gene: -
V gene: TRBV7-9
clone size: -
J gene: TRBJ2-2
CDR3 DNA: TGTGCCAGCAGCTTAGTTGGCGGTCACACCGGGGAGCTGTTTTTT
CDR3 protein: CASSLVGGHTGELFF

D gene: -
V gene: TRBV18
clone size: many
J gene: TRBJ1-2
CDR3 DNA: TGTGCCAGCAGTTTGCGACAGGCATCCTATGGCTACACCTTC
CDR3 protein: CASSLRQASYGYTF

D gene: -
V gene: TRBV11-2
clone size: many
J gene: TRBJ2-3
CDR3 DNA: TGTGCCAGCAGCTCACCTCGGGCAGGGGATACGCAGTATTTT
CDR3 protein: CASSSPRAGDTQYF

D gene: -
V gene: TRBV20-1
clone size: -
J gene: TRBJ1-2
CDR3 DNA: TGCAGTCGAGGGGGAAATGGCTACACCTTC
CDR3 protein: CSRGGNGYTF

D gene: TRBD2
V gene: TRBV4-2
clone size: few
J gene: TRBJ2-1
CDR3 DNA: TGTGCCAGCAGCCAAGATCGTGGCGGGAGGGCGGCTGAGCAGTTCTTC
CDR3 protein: CASSQDRGGRAAEQFF

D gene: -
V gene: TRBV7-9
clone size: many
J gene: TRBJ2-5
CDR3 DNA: TGTGCCAGCAGCAATAGGAGTAGCGCCTACGTTCACCAAGAGACCCAGTACTTC
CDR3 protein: CASSNRSSAYVHQETQYF

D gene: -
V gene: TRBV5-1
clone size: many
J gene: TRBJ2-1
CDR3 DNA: TGCGCCAGCAGCTTGGAGGGGGTACGGCAGTTCTTC
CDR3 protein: CASSLEGVRQFF

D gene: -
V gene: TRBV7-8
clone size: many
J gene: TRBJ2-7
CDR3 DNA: TGTGCCAGCAGCTCGCCGCGGGACTTTTTTAACGAGCAGTACTTC
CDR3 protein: CASSSPRDFFNEQYF

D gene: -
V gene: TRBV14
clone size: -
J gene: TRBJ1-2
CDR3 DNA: TGTGCCAGCAGCCAAGACAGGGCCTTCCATGGCTACACCTTC
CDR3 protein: CASSQDRAFHGYTF

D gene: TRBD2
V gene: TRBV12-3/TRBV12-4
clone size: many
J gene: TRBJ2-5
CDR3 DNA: TGTGCCAGCAGTCCCACTCGGGAGGGCCTGGAGACCCAGTACTTC
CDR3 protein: CASSPTREGLETQYF

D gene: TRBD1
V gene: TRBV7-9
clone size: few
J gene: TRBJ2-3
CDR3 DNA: TGTGCCAGCAGCTTAGCCGACAGGGGGACCGATACGCAGTATTTT
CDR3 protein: CASSLADRGTDTQYF

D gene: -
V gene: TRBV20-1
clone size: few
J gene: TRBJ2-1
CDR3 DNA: TGCAGTGCTAGAGACCTCGGGACCCCAAATGAGCAGTTCTTC
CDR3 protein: CSARDLGTPNEQFF

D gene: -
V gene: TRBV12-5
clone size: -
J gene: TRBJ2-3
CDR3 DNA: TGTGCTAATGCAAGGGGGGGCACAGATACGCAGTATTTT
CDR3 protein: CANARGGTDTQYF

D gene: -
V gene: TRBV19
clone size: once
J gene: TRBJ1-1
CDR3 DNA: TGTGCCGGTAGCCCGGCGTTAGGGCAGATTGAAGCTTTCTTT
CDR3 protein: CAGSPALGQIEAFF

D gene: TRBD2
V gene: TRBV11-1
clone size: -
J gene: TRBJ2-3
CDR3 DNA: TGCGCCAGCAGCTCGCGGCCTAGCGGGACAGATACGCAGTATTTT
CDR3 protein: CASSSRPSGTDTQYF

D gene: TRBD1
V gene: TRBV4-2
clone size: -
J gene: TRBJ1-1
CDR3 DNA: TGTGCCAGCAGCCACGAGACAGGGTCCACTGAAGCTTTCTTT
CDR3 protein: CASSHETGSTEAFF

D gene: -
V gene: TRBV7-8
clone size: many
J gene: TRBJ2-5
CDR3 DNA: TGTGCCAGCAGGCACGGTGGGGAGACCCAGTACTTC
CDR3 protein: CASRHGGETQYF